This record concerns one T cell receptor (beta chain) sequence. Clones were read by immunoSEQ multiplex PCR, and TCRdb kept only the in-frame ones, dropping some. The data hold 250,000 to 300,000 clones, with approximately 90% observed a single time. Between the trimmed V and J ends, which lost 4 bases and 6 bases, there was a span of 10 bases. Germline-derived CDR1 and CDR2 are GTSNPN and SVGIG (reference sequence). CDR3 length equals 13 residues. Those enrolled, adults aged 18 to 89 years, came from around 25 US areas. In assigning cohorts, the study relied on participant-reported clinical history. The sample originates from a study of blood T cell repertoires in COVID-19.

This receptor was taken from a woman aged 60-70 years in a cohort exposed to, infected with or recovered from COVID-19 (not recorded which). The sample consisted of PBMCs or T cells enriched from blood (not recorded which). The chain couples TRBV30 to TRBJ1-6, with D possibly TRBD1 on 5 matching bases. CDR3 sequence: CAWKRQPNSPLHF. The CDR3 DNA reads TGTGCCTGGAAGCGACAGCCTAATTCACCCCTCCACTTT. Full variable domain (outside the CDR3, taken from reference TRBV30 and TRBJ1-6): SQTIHQWPATLVQPVGSPLSLECTVEGTSNPNLYWYRQAAGRGLQLLFYSVGIGQISSEVPQNLSASRPQDRQFILSSKKLLLSDSGFYLCAWKRQPNSPLHFGNGTRLTVT.